The 32 T cell receptor beta chains below all came from one sample that was sequenced in a study of blood T cell repertoires in COVID-19. Measured with immunoSEQ multiplex PCR; TCRdb has only the in-frame clones, and not every one. There are 35,000 to 45,000 clones in the sample; roughly nine tenths occur only once, and more than 5% lies in the top ten. Sample: peripheral blood. The receptors shown here come from a human donor in a cohort sampled during active COVID-19.

The chain combines TRBV20-1 with TRBJ2-3, with D unresolved. CDR3 length: 11 residues. CDR1 and CDR2 (germline): DFQATT, SNEGSKA (reference sequence). Trimming removed 3 bases from V and 6 bases from J, with 7 bases in between. CDR3 nucleotide sequence: TGCAGTGCTAGTTACGGGGATACGCAGTATTTT. It yields the protein CSASYGDTQYF.

The CDR3 coding sequence is TGTGCCGGCACTTTCCGGTCTAGCGGGAAAAATGAGCAGTTCTTC. Translation: CAGTFRSSGKNEQFF. The chain employs TRBV5-8 and TRBJ2-1; 9 positions agree with TRBD2. V trimming: 10 bases; J trimming: 7 bases; junction bases outside the gene matches: 15. In germline, CDR1 is SGHTS, CDR2 YDEGEE. The CDR3 extends over 15 amino acids.

V and J are TRBV18 and TRBJ1-2; possible D gene TRBD1, 5 bases. V lost 5 bases, J lost 4 bases, and 20 bases lay in between. The CDR3 is made up of 16 amino acids. In germline, CDR1 is KGHSH, CDR2 LQKENI. Here the CDR3 DNA reads TGTGCCAGCTCAGGGGCTCCGGGCCTTAGGGCCTATGGCTACACCTTC. Translated: CASSGAPGLRAYGYTF. Combining the CDR3 with reference TRBV18 and TRBJ1-2 gives the whole variable domain NAGVMQNPRHLVRRRGQEARLRCSPMKGHSHVYWYRQLPEEGLKFMVYLQKENIIDESGMPKERFSAEFPKEGPSILRIQQVVRGDSAAYFCASSGAPGLRAYGYTFGSGTRLTVV.

J is TRBJ2-5 and V is TRBV7-2; D possibly corresponds to TRBD2 (5 bases). Per germline, CDR1 SGHTA and CDR2 FQGNSA. V was pared by 5 bases and J by 4 bases, with 11 bases between. The CDR3 has 13 residues. As DNA, the CDR3 is TGTGCCAGCAGCCTTAGACTACCAGAGACCCAGTACTTC. It translates to CASSLRLPETQYF.

The gene calls are TRBV19 and TRBJ1-1; the match to TRBD1 covers 8 bases. The CDR3 contains 13 residues. V trimming: 8 bases; J trimming: 3 bases; junction bases outside the gene matches: 5. Per the germline V gene, CDR1 is LNHDA and CDR2 is SQIVND (reference sequence). This CDR3 is CASFDRGHTEAFF. The CDR3 DNA reads TGTGCCAGTTTCGACAGGGGTCACACTGAAGCTTTCTTT.

The genes are TRBV3-1 (or the pseudogene TRBV3-2) and TRBJ2-1; 14 bases map to TRBD2. Trimming took 3 bases from V and 9 from J; bases not matched to a gene: 4. Looked up from germline, CDR1 is LGHDT and CDR2 is YNNKEL (reference sequence). The CDR3 length is 15 residues. CDR3 residues: CASSQTSGGAVEQFF. The CDR3, as DNA: TGTGCCAGCAGCCAGACTAGCGGGGGGGCCGTTGAGCAGTTCTTC.

In DNA form, the CDR3 reads TGCGCCAGCAACACTGGGACAGGGAACACTGAAGCTTTCTTT. This translates into CASNTGTGNTEAFF. The chain uses TRBV5-1 and TRBJ1-1; 8 bases agree with TRBD1. Germline V gene data show CDR1 as SGHRS and CDR2 as YFSETQ. The length of the CDR3 is 14 residues. The trim removed 6 bases at V and 1 base at J, leaving 5 bases unmatched.

The chain's CDR3 is CAWSVHRLNRGRNTIYF. The CDR3 DNA sequence: TGTGCCTGGAGTGTACATCGCTTAAACAGGGGACGAAACACCATATATTTT. The chain employs TRBV30 and TRBJ1-3; 7 bases align to TRBD1. Trimming cost V 0 bases and J 5 bases; bases outside gene matches: 13. The CDR3 loop spans 17 amino acids. Germline CDR1 and CDR2: GTSNPN and SVGIG (reference sequence).

This clone was seen a few times. CDR3 region: CASTRRPSTDTQYF. The CDR3 nucleotides read TGTGCCAGCACTAGACGGCCCTCCACAGATACGCAGTATTTT. The chain employs TRBV6-5 and TRBJ2-3; unclear D gene. Germline CDR1 MNHEY, CDR2 SVGAGI. Trimming stripped 7 bases from V and 2 bases from J, with 13 bases between. CDR3 size: 14 residues.

The CDR3 DNA reads TGTGCCAGTAGTATCGCCGGGACAGGGAAATACAATGAGCAGTTCTTC. Translating gives CASSIAGTGKYNEQFF. The J gene is TRBJ2-1, the V gene TRBV19, with 9 bases lining up with TRBD1. Germline V gene sequence: CDR1 LNHDA, CDR2 SQIVND (reference sequence). This CDR3 spans 16 amino acids. The J segment lost 4 bases and the V segment lost 3 bases, leaving 7 bases of the junction unmatched. The full variable domain, in which reference TRBV19 and TRBJ2-1 provide the parts outside the CDR3, is DGGITQSPKYLFRKEGQNVTLSCEQNLNHDAMYWYRQDPGQGLRLIYYSQIVNDFQKGDIAEGYSVSREKKESFPLTVTSAQKNPTAFYLCASSIAGTGKYNEQFFGPGTRLTVL.

Turning to this clone: Its ends do not fully match the called genes, so a read error is possible. V and J are TRBV7-7 and TRBJ2-5; no clear D. CDR1 and CDR2 (germline): SSHAT, FNYEAQ (reference sequence). The CDR3 loop spans 15 amino acids. The DNA of the CDR3 is TGTGCTAGCAGCTTAGTCCGGAGCCCGGGAGAGACCCAGTACTTC. Residues: CASSLVRSPGETQYF.

This chain links TRBV19 with TRBJ1-2; D may be TRBD1 (5 bases). The length of the CDR3 is 15 residues. V lost 3 bases and J lost 3, with 14 bases in between. The germline V gene has CDR1 LNHDA and CDR2 SQIVND (reference sequence). The CDR3 protein is CASSIEAGDHYGYTF. CDR3 nucleotide sequence: TGTGCCAGTAGTATTGAAGCGGGGGACCACTATGGCTACACCTTC.

The gene calls are TRBV5-4 and TRBJ2-5, with TRBD1 matching over 9 bases. The CDR3 totals 14 residues. Germline V CDR1 and CDR2: SGHNT, YYREEE (reference sequence). V was pared by 2 bases and J by 2 bases, with 1 base of the junction left unmatched. The CDR3 bases are TGTGCCAGCAGCTTCGGGACAGGGCAAGAGACCCAGTACTTC. It translates to CASSFGTGQETQYF.

The chain is built from TRBV3-1 (or the pseudogene TRBV3-2) and TRBJ2-7, with D unresolved. The CDR3 has 15 amino acids. In germline, CDR1 is LGHDT, CDR2 YNNKEL (reference sequence). The V and J ends lost 1 base and 2 bases respectively, with 12 bases between them. DNA of the CDR3: TGTGCCAGCAGCCAAGGACTTCTGCGGACCTACGAGCAGTACTTC. As protein: CASSQGLLRTYEQYF.

The gene calls are TRBV11-2 and TRBJ2-5; TRBD2 aligns across 13 bases. The CDR3 is 15 residues long. Trimming cost V 3 bases and J 3 bases; bases outside gene matches: 1. The germline V gene has CDR1 SGHAT and CDR2 FQNNGV. The CDR3 here is CASSLTSGGKETQYF. The CDR3 bases are TGTGCCAGCAGCTTGACTAGCGGGGGGAAAGAGACCCAGTACTTC.

The chain recombines TRBV5-1 with TRBJ1-3; 8 positions match TRBD1. The length of the CDR3 is 15 residues. V was pared by 9 bases and J by 2 bases, with 10 bases of the junction left unmatched. Germline loops: CDR1 SGHRS, CDR2 YFSETQ. CDR3 sequence: CATKEGQEAGNTIYF. CDR3 in DNA: TGCGCCACCAAAGAGGGACAGGAGGCTGGAAACACCATATATTTT.

This chain connects TRBV9 to TRBJ1-1; D not resolved. The CDR3 totals 13 residues. Germline V CDR1 and CDR2: SGDLS, YYNGEE. Deletions cut 0 bases from V and 1 base from J, with 4 bases between. The CDR3 DNA sequence: TGTGCCAGCAGCGTAGCAGGGAACACTGAAGCTTTCTTT. Amino acids: CASSVAGNTEAFF.

The chain employs TRBV23-1 and TRBJ1-5, with 8 bases aligning to TRBD1. TRBV23-1 is classed as an ORF, of uncertain function. CDR3 length equals 16 residues. Written as DNA, the CDR3 is TGCCGCAGCAAAAGGGGCAGACAGGGGATTTATCAGCCCCAGCATTTT. Protein sequence: CRSKRGRQGIYQPQHF.

This clone was counted a few times. This sequence joins TRBV6-5 and TRBJ1-1; tentatively, D is TRBD1 (5 bases). From germline, CDR1 is MNHEY and CDR2 SVGAGI. This CDR3 region has 14 residues. V was trimmed by 6 bases and J by 4 bases, leaving 15 bases between them. Written as DNA, the CDR3 is TGTGCCAGCAGCGTCACTGCCAGGGCCACTGAAGCTTTCTTT. It is translated as CASSVTARATEAFF.

This chain links TRBV4-1 with TRBJ2-1, with 7 bases aligning to TRBD1. CDR1 is MGHRA and CDR2 is YSYEKL in the germline V gene. The CDR3 loop spans 15 amino acids. The V segment lost 0 bases and the J segment 9 bases; nucleotides outside the gene matches: 8. The DNA of the CDR3 is TGCGCCAGCAGCCAAGAGCAGGACAGGTATCGTGAGCAGTTCTTC. Translating gives CASSQEQDRYREQFF.

This chain connects TRBV13 to TRBJ2-1, with D possibly TRBD1 on 6 matching bases. The CDR3 contains 16 residues. The germline V gene encodes CDR1 PRHDT and CDR2 FYEKMQ (reference sequence). Deletions cut 0 bases from V and 2 bases from J, with 11 bases between. Written as DNA, the CDR3 is TGTGCCAGCAGCTTAGGCCTACAGGGCCCCTACAATGAGCAGTTCTTC. Its translation is CASSLGLQGPYNEQFF.

The rearrangement links TRBV25-1 to TRBJ1-6; no clear D. With 0 bases removed from V and 10 bases from J, the gap between germline ends came to 7 bases. Per germline, CDR1 MGHDK and CDR2 SYGVNS. This CDR3 contains 13 residues. DNA of the CDR3: TGTGCCAGCAGTGAATACGGGGAATCACCCCTCCACTTT. This gives the protein CASSEYGESPLHF.

A single count supports this clone. The chain is built from TRBV3-1 (or the pseudogene TRBV3-2) and TRBJ2-3; D might be TRBD2 (7 bases). Germline V CDR1 and CDR2: LGHDT, YNNKEL (reference sequence). The V gene lost 5 bases and the J gene lost 3 bases, with 12 bases spanning the gap. The CDR3 is 14 amino acids. The DNA for the CDR3 is TGTGCCAGCAGCTCGAGGGGGGGTACAGATACGCAGTATTTT. The encoded protein is CASSSRGGTDTQYF.

This rearrangement joins TRBV3-1 (or the pseudogene TRBV3-2) to TRBJ2-7, with D possibly TRBD1 on 7 matching bases. Looked up from germline, CDR1 is LGHDT and CDR2 is YNNKEL (reference sequence). CDR3 length: 11 amino acids. The V gene lost 3 bases and the J gene lost 12 bases, with 12 bases spanning the gap. CDR3 nucleotides: TGTGCCAGCAGCCAGTCCAGGGGGGTGTACTTC. Its protein is CASSQSRGVYF.

This rearrangement joins TRBV2 to TRBJ1-4; D is ambiguous. Germline values: CDR1 SNHLY, CDR2 FYNNEI. Trimming left V 3 bases short and J 0 bases short, with 5 bases between. This CDR3 has 14 residues. The CDR3 spells CASSDAATNEKLFF. DNA for the CDR3: TGTGCCAGCAGTGATGCAGCAACTAATGAAAAACTGTTTTTT.

This clone was seen once. The J gene is TRBJ1-1, the V gene TRBV2; 7 bases fit TRBD1. The CDR3 is 15 amino acids. In germline, CDR1 is SNHLY, CDR2 FYNNEI. Germline trimming cut 2 bases from V and 1 base from J; bases unmatched to any gene: 4. Here the CDR3 reads CASSERAGGNTEAFF. CDR3 bases: TGTGCCAGCAGTGAAAGGGCAGGGGGGAACACTGAAGCTTTCTTT.

The chain couples TRBV6-1 to TRBJ2-7; the D gene is possibly TRBD1 (6 bases). Per the germline V gene, CDR1 is MNHNS and CDR2 is SASEGT. V was trimmed by 2 bases and J by 4 bases, leaving 9 bases between them. The CDR3 is 13 amino acids. The CDR3 nucleotides read TGTGCCAGCAGTGAATACAGGGAATACGAGCAGTACTTC. Its protein is CASSEYREYEQYF.

The V and J genes are TRBV5-4 and TRBJ2-1, with 9 bases lining up with TRBD2. J was trimmed by 5 bases and V by 4 bases; bases with no gene match: 7. Germline CDR1 and CDR2: SGHNT and YYREEE (reference sequence). The length of the CDR3 is 15 residues. The CDR3 sequence: CASSPRGGRDNEQFF. The CDR3 DNA sequence: TGTGCCAGCAGCCCTCGTGGCGGGAGGGACAATGAGCAGTTCTTC.

The V gene is TRBV11-3, the J gene TRBJ2-1, with TRBD1 identical over 8 bases. The CDR3 consists of 17 residues. Germline V CDR1 and CDR2: SGHNT, YENEEA. Losses at the gene ends were 1 base for V and 6 bases for J; bases not matched to a gene: 11. The CDR3 region is CASSLAPGGINPNEQFF. The CDR3, as DNA: TGTGCCAGCAGCTTAGCCCCAGGGGGCATCAATCCCAATGAGCAGTTCTTC.

CDR3 DNA sequence: TGTGCCAGCAGCCAAGACTGGCGGGAGGACGAGCAGTACTTC. Its protein is CASSQDWREDEQYF. The chain carries TRBV4-2 and TRBJ2-7; TRBD2 matches at 8 bases. V shed 0 bases, J shed 5 bases, and the junction held 3 bases outside the gene matches. Germline CDR1 and CDR2: LGHNA and YNFKEQ. This CDR3 has 14 amino acids.

A few counts support this clone. J is TRBJ1-5 and V is TRBV3-1 (or the pseudogene TRBV3-2); TRBD1 might be the D (5 bases). V dropped 1 base and J dropped 6 bases, with 13 bases sitting between them. The germline CDR1 and CDR2 sequences are LGHDT and YNNKEL (reference sequence). This CDR3 comprises 15 residues. CDR3 DNA sequence: TGTGCCAGCAGCCAAGGGAGCTTGACAGTTCAGCCCCAGCATTTT. Amino acids: CASSQGSLTVQPQHF.

The genes are TRBV10-3 and TRBJ1-4; D may be TRBD1 (5 bases). The CDR3 has 13 amino acids. CDR1 is ENHRY and CDR2 is SYGVKD in the germline V gene. Trimming pared 11 bases from V and 4 bases from J, leaving 14 bases between. Written as DNA, the CDR3 is TGTGCCTCGAGGCGGGGGGATAATGAAAAACTGTTTTTT. Protein: CASRRGDNEKLFF.